A single T cell receptor beta chain is shown here with its context. Its target is unknown. The same CDR3 is also encoded by other DNA sequences in this sample. The CDR3 length is 16 residues. The germline CDR1 and CDR2 sequences are MNHEY and SVGAGI. The V and J ends lost 0 bases and 1 base respectively, with 7 bases between them. The data are from a study of cytomegalovirus exposure and HLA in healthy donors. Study summary: Unique TCRs from HLA-typed donors, 85 million to 100 million of them, were held in an early data release.

The study's findings and limits: Among TCR sequences, most were rare, though some public TCRs appeared in many donors. TRBV6-2, TRBV6-3 and some other V segments were excluded as indistinguishable.

Primers for the PCR totalled 60 Vbeta and 13 Jbeta. Under the authors' procedure: Approximately 11 million of the 75 million to 95 million unique TCR beta chains counted in a later analysis were shared. The table came from immunoSEQ multiplex PCR; TCRdb's copy has only in-frame clones and leaves some out. For V, J and clone size, that table is used; D and trimming come from the DNA. This sample has roughly 290,000 clones, with 75% to 85% found just once. The sample comprised PBMCs. The chain has TRBV6-5 and TRBJ2-6, with D maybe TRBD2 (5 bases). The clonotype originates from a girl aged 2 to 9 in good health and CMV-seronegative. CDR3 DNA: TGTGCCAGCAGTTACTCGTCGGGGTCTGGGGCCAACGTCCTGACTTTC. It is translated as CASSYSSGSGANVLTF.